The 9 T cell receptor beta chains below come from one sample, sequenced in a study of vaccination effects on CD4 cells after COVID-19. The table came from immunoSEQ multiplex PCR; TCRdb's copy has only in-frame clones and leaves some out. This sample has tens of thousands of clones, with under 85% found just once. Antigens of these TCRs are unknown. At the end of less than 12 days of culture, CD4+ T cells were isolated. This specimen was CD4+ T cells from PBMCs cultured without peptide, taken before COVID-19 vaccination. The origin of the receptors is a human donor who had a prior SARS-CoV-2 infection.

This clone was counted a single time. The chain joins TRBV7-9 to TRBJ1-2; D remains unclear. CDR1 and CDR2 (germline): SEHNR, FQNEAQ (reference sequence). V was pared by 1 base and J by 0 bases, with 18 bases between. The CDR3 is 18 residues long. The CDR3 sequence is CASSLEYTWQATNYGYTF. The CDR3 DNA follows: TGTGCCAGCAGCTTAGAATATACGTGGCAAGCTACTAACTATGGCTACACCTTC.

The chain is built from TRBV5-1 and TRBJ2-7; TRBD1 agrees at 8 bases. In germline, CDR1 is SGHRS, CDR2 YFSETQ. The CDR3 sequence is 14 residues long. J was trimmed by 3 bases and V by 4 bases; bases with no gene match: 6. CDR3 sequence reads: CASSRTGPGYEQYF. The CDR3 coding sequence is TGCGCCAGCAGCAGGACAGGGCCCGGCTACGAGCAGTACTTC.

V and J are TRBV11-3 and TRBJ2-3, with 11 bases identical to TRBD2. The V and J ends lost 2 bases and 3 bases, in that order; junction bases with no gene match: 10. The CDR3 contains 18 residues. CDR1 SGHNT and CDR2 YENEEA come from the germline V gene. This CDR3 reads CASSLTLLLAGDTDTQYF. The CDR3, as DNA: TGTGCCAGCAGCTTAACCCTCTTACTAGCGGGAGATACAGATACGCAGTATTTT.

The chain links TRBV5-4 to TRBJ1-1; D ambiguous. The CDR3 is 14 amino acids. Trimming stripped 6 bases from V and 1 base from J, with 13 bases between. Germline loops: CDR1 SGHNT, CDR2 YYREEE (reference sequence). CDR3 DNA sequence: TGTGCCAGCACGATGGGGATCCAGAACACTGAAGCTTTCTTT. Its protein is CASTMGIQNTEAFF.

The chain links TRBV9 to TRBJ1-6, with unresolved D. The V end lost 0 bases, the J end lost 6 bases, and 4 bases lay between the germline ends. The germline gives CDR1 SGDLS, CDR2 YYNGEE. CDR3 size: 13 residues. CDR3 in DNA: TGTGCCAGCAGCGTAGTCGGTAATTCACCCCTCCACTTT. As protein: CASSVVGNSPLHF.

CDR3 residues: CASSMRRDPTLETQYF. CDR3 coding DNA: TGCGCCAGCAGCATGCGGCGGGACCCCACTCTGGAGACCCAGTACTTC. The chain has TRBV4-1 and TRBJ2-5; possible D gene TRBD2, 6 bases. Trimming left V 5 bases short and J 5 bases short, with 21 bases between. The CDR3 has 16 amino acids. CDR1 MGHRA and CDR2 YSYEKL come from the germline V gene.

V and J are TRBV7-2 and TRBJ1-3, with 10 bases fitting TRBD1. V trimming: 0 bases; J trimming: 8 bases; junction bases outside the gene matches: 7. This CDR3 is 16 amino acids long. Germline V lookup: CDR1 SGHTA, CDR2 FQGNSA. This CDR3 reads CASSLARDRGAHTIYF. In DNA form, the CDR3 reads TGTGCCAGCAGCTTAGCCCGGGACAGGGGTGCGCACACCATATATTTT.

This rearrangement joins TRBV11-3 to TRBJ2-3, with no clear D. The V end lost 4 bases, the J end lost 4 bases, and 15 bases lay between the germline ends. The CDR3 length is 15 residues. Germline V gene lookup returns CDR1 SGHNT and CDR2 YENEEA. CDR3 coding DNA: TGTGCCAGCAGCTCGTCGGTAGGTCGGGCAGATACGCAGTATTTT. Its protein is CASSSSVGRADTQYF. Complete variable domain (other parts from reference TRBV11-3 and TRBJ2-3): EAGVVQSPRYKIIEKKQPVAFWCNPISGHNTLYWYLQNLGQGPELLIRYENEEAVDDSQLPKDRFSAERLKGVDSTLKIQPAELGDSAVYLCASSSSVGRADTQYFGPGTRLTVL.

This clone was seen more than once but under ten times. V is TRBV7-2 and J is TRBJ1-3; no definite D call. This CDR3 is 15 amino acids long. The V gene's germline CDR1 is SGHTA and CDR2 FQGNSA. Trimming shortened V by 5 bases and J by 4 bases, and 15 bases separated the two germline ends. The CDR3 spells CASSPSSAGGNTIYF. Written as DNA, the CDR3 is TGTGCCAGCAGCCCCTCCTCCGCAGGAGGAAACACCATATATTTT. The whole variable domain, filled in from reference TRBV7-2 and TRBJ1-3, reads GAGVSQSPSNKVTEKGKDVELRCDPISGHTALYWYRQSLGQGLEFLIYFQGNSAPDKSGLPSDRFSAERTGGSVSTLTIQRTQQEDSAVYLCASSPSSAGGNTIYFGEGSWLTVV.